This T cell receptor beta chain was recovered during a study of T cell changes during pregnancy in multiple sclerosis. Profiling relied on immunoSEQ multiplex PCR, and the TCRdb table lists in-frame clones only, not all of them. The top ten hold over 2% of the sample, which has around 70,000 clones, almost 95% seen once. The CDR3 totals 11 residues. After removal of 4 bases from V and 11 bases from J, the junction contained 5 bases not matched to a gene. Per germline, CDR1 SQVTM and CDR2 ANQGSEA. V and J are TRBV29-1 and TRBJ2-1; 7 bases agree with TRBD2. The origin of this receptor is a female donor with multiple sclerosis, enrolled in a pregnancy study. The specimen was peripheral blood, collected before pregnancy. CDR3 sequence: CSVVWGGKQFF. The CDR3 region has the DNA TGCAGCGTTGTGTGGGGGGGGAAGCAGTTCTTC.